This T cell receptor (beta chain) was sequenced in a study of blood T cell repertoires in COVID-19. About the study: Sample material is recorded as cDNA or gDNA derived from T cells, B-cell-depleted T cells, or PBMCs.

Authors' processing steps: The assay estimated nucleated cells by amplifying reference gene primers. The table came from immunoSEQ multiplex PCR; TCRdb's copy has only in-frame clones and leaves some out. D and trimming were read from the DNA, whereas the V and J calls and clone size are those reported in that table. The sample gives 120,000 to 150,000 clones, about 90% of which show up once; about 2.3% is in the top ten. The germline V and J ends were trimmed by 0 bases and 0 bases, with 12 bases remaining between them. CDR3 length equals 16 residues. Germline V gene data show CDR1 as SEHNR and CDR2 as FQNEAQ (reference sequence).

The chain has TRBV7-9 and TRBJ2-7; D unresolved. The sequence derives from a human donor in a cohort sampled during active COVID-19. The specimen was peripheral blood. The CDR3 DNA is TGTGCCAGCAGCTTAGCGCCCAGCCAGGCCTCCTACGAGCAGTACTTC. Its translation is CASSLAPSQASYEQYF.